Listed below are T cell receptor beta chains from one sample, sequenced in a study of blood T cell repertoires in COVID-19. Sequencing was performed with immunoSEQ multiplex PCR; in TCRdb, only in-frame clones are kept and a portion is missing. The sample shows roughly 280,000 clones, 87% of them seen only once. Sequences were obtained from peripheral blood. The source is a woman in her fifties or sixties who had recovered from COVID-19. CDR3s include the opening cysteine and the closing phenylalanine or tryptophan. The order of the fields is J gene, clone size, D gene, V gene, CDR3 DNA, CDR3 protein. D genes are given only for firm matches. The size of a clone is reported for some rows only, either as once, few or many, or as a class for expanded clones.

J: TRBJ1-2
size: NA
D: TRBD1
V: TRBV6-1
DNA: TGTGCCAGCAGTTGGACAGGGTCCTATGGCTACACCTTC
CDR3: CASSWTGSYGYTF

J: TRBJ1-2
size: NA
D: NA
V: TRBV7-2
DNA: TGTGCCAGCAGCCGGGCGGTGGGGGGGCGAGGCTACACCTTC
CDR3: CASSRAVGGRGYTF

J: TRBJ2-7
size: NA
D: NA
V: TRBV28
DNA: TGTGCCAGCAGCTCCCCAGGGGTCCACTACGAGCAGTACTTC
CDR3: CASSSPGVHYEQYF

J: TRBJ2-2
size: NA
D: TRBD2
V: TRBV11-1
DNA: TGTGCCAGCAGAACGGGACTAGAGGTCACCGGGGAGCTGTTTTTT
CDR3: CASRTGLEVTGELFF

J: TRBJ1-5
size: NA
D: NA
V: TRBV19
DNA: TGTGCCAGTAGTCCTCCAACAAATCAGCCCCAGCATTTT
CDR3: CASSPPTNQPQHF

J: TRBJ2-7
size: NA
D: TRBD2
V: TRBV6-2/TRBV6-3
DNA: TGTGCCAGCAGTTACCGGGTAGCGGGAGACGAGCAGTACTTC
CDR3: CASSYRVAGDEQYF

J: TRBJ2-3
size: NA
D: TRBD2
V: TRBV7-8
DNA: TGTGCCAGCAGCTTCTGGACTAGCGGGGCAAGAGATACGCAGTATTTT
CDR3: CASSFWTSGARDTQYF

J: TRBJ2-5
size: NA
D: TRBD1
V: TRBV19
DNA: TGTGCCAGTAGTCCCCCCGGGACAGGGAAGGGGAAGACCCAGTACTTC
CDR3: CASSPPGTGKGKTQYF

J: TRBJ1-2
size: NA
D: NA
V: TRBV7-2
DNA: TGTGCCAGCAGCTCAAATGCAGGGTTTGACTATGGCTACACCTTC
CDR3: CASSSNAGFDYGYTF

J: TRBJ1-1
size: NA
D: NA
V: TRBV12-3/TRBV12-4
DNA: TGTGCCAGCGGGGGGGCTTTTGGTGAAGCTTTCTTT
CDR3: CASGGAFGEAFF

J: TRBJ2-7
size: NA
D: NA
V: TRBV2
DNA: TGTGCCAGTGGGGCTTACTACGAGCAGTACTTC
CDR3: CASGAYYEQYF

J: TRBJ2-1
size: NA
D: NA
V: TRBV14
DNA: TGTGCCAGCAGCGCCCCCAGGGGCTCTGGGTTAGGCAATGAGCAGTTCTTC
CDR3: CASSAPRGSGLGNEQFF

J: TRBJ1-4
size: NA
D: TRBD1
V: TRBV3-1/TRBV3-2
DNA: TGTGCCAGCAGCCATGGACAGGGAACGAGCTATTTT
CDR3: CASSHGQGTSYF

J: TRBJ1-5
size: NA
D: TRBD1
V: TRBV27
DNA: TGTGCCAGCAGTCCCAGGGGGGTCGGAAATCAGCCCCAGCATTTT
CDR3: CASSPRGVGNQPQHF

J: TRBJ2-7
size: once
D: NA
V: TRBV3-1/TRBV3-2
DNA: TGTGCCAGCAGCCAAGATGGGGCGGTATACTACGAGCAGTACTTC
CDR3: CASSQDGAVYYEQYF

J: TRBJ1-1
size: NA
D: TRBD1
V: TRBV18
DNA: TGTGCCAGCTCACTTACAGGGGCCCACACTGAAGCTTTCTTT
CDR3: CASSLTGAHTEAFF

J: TRBJ2-7
size: NA
D: TRBD2
V: TRBV11-1
DNA: TGTGCCAGCAGCTTAGGGGGGACTAGCGGTACCTACGAGCAGTACTTC
CDR3: CASSLGGTSGTYEQYF

J: TRBJ1-5
size: NA
D: NA
V: TRBV7-2
DNA: TGTGCCAGCAGCTTAGCGTCAGGGTACAGGCAGCCCCAGCATTTT
CDR3: CASSLASGYRQPQHF

J: TRBJ2-3
size: NA
D: TRBD1
V: TRBV11-3
DNA: TGTGCCAGCAGCTTAGGTACCGGGACAGACACAGATACGCAGTATTTT
CDR3: CASSLGTGTDTDTQYF

J: TRBJ2-1
size: NA
D: TRBD2
V: TRBV11-2
DNA: TGTGCCAGCAGCCCCATTAGCGGGAGGGCCTCCAATGAGCAGTTCTTC
CDR3: CASSPISGRASNEQFF

J: TRBJ2-7
size: NA
D: NA
V: TRBV30
DNA: TGTGCCTGGAGTGTTGGACCCCCGGGAGAGCAGTACTTC
CDR3: CAWSVGPPGEQYF

J: TRBJ2-7
size: NA
D: NA
V: TRBV20-1
DNA: TGCAGTGCTAGGCAGGGTTACGAGCAGTACTTC
CDR3: CSARQGYEQYF

J: TRBJ1-1
size: once
D: NA
V: TRBV4-3
DNA: TGCGCCAGCAGCCCCCCGGTAGGGGTCAACCAAATGAACACTGAAGCTTTCTTT
CDR3: CASSPPVGVNQMNTEAFF

J: TRBJ2-2
size: NA
D: TRBD2
V: TRBV6-6
DNA: TGTGCCAGCAGCTACGCCCCGACAGGGAAGCTCCTACTAGCGGGAGGGGACACCGGGGAGCTGTTTTTT
CDR3: CASSYAPTGKLLLAGGDTGELFF

J: TRBJ2-2
size: NA
D: TRBD2
V: TRBV13
DNA: TGTGCCAGCAGATTCGCGGGCGGGGGGGCCCCCGGGGAGCTGTTTTTT
CDR3: CASRFAGGGAPGELFF

J: TRBJ2-1
size: NA
D: NA
V: TRBV27
DNA: TGTGCCAGCAGTTTAGGTCGGGTTGGACAAATTGAGCAGTTCTTC
CDR3: CASSLGRVGQIEQFF

J: TRBJ1-6
size: NA
D: NA
V: TRBV6-5
DNA: TGTGCCAGCAGTCGCCCGGGGGAAAATTCACCCCTCCACTTT
CDR3: CASSRPGENSPLHF

J: TRBJ2-1
size: NA
D: NA
V: TRBV6-1
DNA: TGTGCCAGCAGTGAAGGGCTAGCACGGGTTGGGTCCTACAATGAGCAGTTCTTC
CDR3: CASSEGLARVGSYNEQFF

J: TRBJ2-5
size: NA
D: TRBD1
V: TRBV9
DNA: TGTGCCAGCAGCCCATGGACAGGGCGGGACGAGACCCAGTACTTC
CDR3: CASSPWTGRDETQYF

J: TRBJ1-2
size: NA
D: TRBD1
V: TRBV28
DNA: TGTGCCAGCAGTTTATGGGGACAGGTCTATGGCTACACCTTC
CDR3: CASSLWGQVYGYTF

J: TRBJ2-7
size: NA
D: NA
V: TRBV4-1
DNA: TGCGCCAGCAGCTCCGGCGGCTCCTACGAGCAGTACTTC
CDR3: CASSSGGSYEQYF

J: TRBJ1-1
size: NA
D: TRBD1
V: TRBV6-5
DNA: TGTGCCAGCAGCCGGGGGACAGTGAACACTGAAGCTTTCTTT
CDR3: CASSRGTVNTEAFF

J: TRBJ1-2
size: NA
D: NA
V: TRBV30
DNA: TGTGCCTGGGCCGGGACGTATATTGGGGGCGGCTACACCTTC
CDR3: CAWAGTYIGGGYTF

J: TRBJ2-1
size: NA
D: NA
V: TRBV19
DNA: TGTGCCTGTAAAACCACTTCGGCGGGGTACAATGAGCAGTTCTTC
CDR3: CACKTTSAGYNEQFF

J: TRBJ1-6
size: NA
D: NA
V: TRBV28
DNA: TGTGCCATCAGACCCGCGGGTAATTCACCCCTCCACTTT
CDR3: CAIRPAGNSPLHF

J: TRBJ2-7
size: NA
D: TRBD2
V: TRBV2
DNA: TGTGCCAGCAGTGGCCCTAGCGGTATGGCTTCCTACGAGCAGTACTTC
CDR3: CASSGPSGMASYEQYF

J: TRBJ2-5
size: NA
D: TRBD1
V: TRBV7-6
DNA: TGTGCCAGCAGCTTAGTTCAGACAGGGCAAGAGACCCAGTACTTC
CDR3: CASSLVQTGQETQYF

J: TRBJ2-5
size: NA
D: TRBD2
V: TRBV10-3
DNA: TGTGCCATCAGTGAGAAAGCGGGGGGAACGGAGACCCAGTACTTC
CDR3: CAISEKAGGTETQYF

J: TRBJ2-7
size: NA
D: NA
V: TRBV10-3
DNA: TGTGCCATCAGTGAGGCCCTTACTAACACCTACGAGCAGTACTTC
CDR3: CAISEALTNTYEQYF

J: TRBJ2-2
size: NA
D: NA
V: TRBV13
DNA: TGTGCCAGCAGCCCATGGGCCATGCCAACCGGGGAGCTGTTTTTT
CDR3: CASSPWAMPTGELFF

J: TRBJ1-1
size: NA
D: TRBD1
V: TRBV4-3
DNA: TGCGCCAGCAGCCCAGGACAGGGTAACACTGAAGCTTTCTTT
CDR3: CASSPGQGNTEAFF

J: TRBJ1-1
size: NA
D: TRBD1
V: TRBV7-2
DNA: TGTGCCAGCAGCCGGGACAGGAGGAACACTGAAGCTTTCTTT
CDR3: CASSRDRRNTEAFF

J: TRBJ2-3
size: once
D: NA
V: TRBV24-1
DNA: TGTGCCACCAGTGATCCCCCGACAGATACGCAGTATTTT
CDR3: CATSDPPTDTQYF

J: TRBJ2-3
size: NA
D: TRBD2
V: TRBV4-2
DNA: TGTGCCAGCAGCCAAGCACCCTCTGGGGGGGGGTTGAATACGCAGTATTTT
CDR3: CASSQAPSGGGLNTQYF

J: TRBJ2-1
size: NA
D: TRBD1
V: TRBV7-2
DNA: TGTGCCAGCAGCTTAGCATCAGGGGGCGCTTTTAAAAATGAGCAGTTCTTC
CDR3: CASSLASGGAFKNEQFF